The clone carrying this TCR beta chain has only a few counts. This CDR3 has 15 amino acids. Germline CDR1 is SGHNT and CDR2 is YENEEA. V lost 4 bases, J lost 8 bases, and 20 bases lay in between. These data come from a study of shared clonotypes between healthy human individuals. TCRdb keeps only in-frame clones here, not all; method: immunoSEQ multiplex PCR. The repertoire includes 300,000 or so clones, around 72% of them detected once, and 10% sits in the top ten. The chain joins TRBV11-3 to TRBJ1-2; no reliable D call. Sequencing used memory CD4+ T cells sorted from blood. Subset specified: CD45RA-negative fraction. The receptor comes from a man aged 25 to 40 in good health. As DNA, the CDR3 is TGTGCCAGCAGCTCCGGACGAGGAGGCCTTACCGGCTACACCTTC. The encoded protein is CASSSGRGGLTGYTF.